The text below deals with one T cell receptor beta chain. The data derive from a study of cytomegalovirus exposure and HLA in healthy donors. Some clones are missing from TCRdb's copy, which holds only in-frame ones; the method was immunoSEQ multiplex PCR. This sample has 150,000 to 200,000 clones, with approximately 89% found just once. Germline-derived CDR1 and CDR2 are MNHEY and SMNVEV (reference sequence). The length of the CDR3 is 14 residues. V lost 7 bases and J lost 4; bases outside the gene matches: 9. This chain connects TRBV27 to TRBJ1-2; 7 bases agree with TRBD1. This receptor was taken from a man aged 25 to 45 in good health and CMV-seropositive. Material for sequencing was PBMCs. CDR3 region: CASMSGQAGYGYTF. The CDR3 nucleotides are TGTGCCAGCATGTCAGGACAGGCGGGCTATGGCTACACCTTC.